The next 15 T cell receptor beta chains were all read from a single sample in a study of identical twins (dated by TCRdb to about 2016). The library was generated by 5' RACE. Sequencing was carried out with an Illumina HiSeq 2000. The public reads were reanalyzed by TCRdb: fastp trimming at Q25, MiXCR alignment, in-frame beta chains only. Entries that share a CDR3 protein sequence are merged under the most common genes and DNA. Here the sample has roughly 1.6 million distinct CDR3 sequences; 25% to 35% occur a single time. The ten most abundant clones make up about 0.25% of the sample. The specimen sequenced was cord blood. Receptors originate from a newborn girl in good health.

The chain joins TRBV5-4 to TRBJ2-3; TRBD2 agrees at 9 bases. V trimming: 4 bases; J trimming: 5 bases; junction bases outside the gene matches: 5. CDR3 length: 14 amino acids. Germline CDR1 reads SGHNT; CDR2 reads YYREEE (reference sequence). CDR3: CASSPRTSVDTQYF. In DNA form, the CDR3 reads TGTGCCAGCAGCCCCCGGACTAGCGTAGATACGCAGTATTTT.

This chain's CDR3 is CSPDNYGYTF. CDR3 bases: TGCAGTCCTGACAACTATGGCTACACCTTC. The chain couples TRBV20-1 to TRBJ1-2; D gene ambiguous. V lost 8 bases and J lost 2, with 6 bases in between. The CDR3 loop spans 10 amino acids. Germline CDR1 DFQATT, CDR2 SNEGSKA (reference sequence).

This clonotype was counted only a few times. The chain links TRBV7-9 to TRBJ2-1; TRBD2 agrees at 8 bases. This CDR3 region has 15 residues. Unmatched junction bases numbered 4, after V lost 4 bases and J lost 2 bases. CDR1 is SEHNR and CDR2 is FQNEAQ in the germline V gene (reference sequence). The CDR3 is CASSWPGLAYNEQFF. The CDR3 bases are TGTGCCAGCAGCTGGCCGGGACTAGCCTACAATGAGCAGTTCTTC.

J is TRBJ2-3 and V is TRBV15; D possibly corresponds to TRBD2 (6 bases). Between the trimmed V and J ends, which lost 0 bases and 0 bases, there was a span of 19 bases. Germline lookup yields CDR1 LNHNV and CDR2 YYDKDF (reference sequence). The CDR3 totals 19 residues. CDR3 protein: CATSRDVRDVWDSTDTQYF. The CDR3 DNA sequence: TGTGCCACCAGCAGAGATGTGCGGGACGTCTGGGACAGCACAGATACGCAGTATTTT.

This chain connects TRBV2 to TRBJ2-5; the D gene is possibly TRBD2 (6 bases). The CDR3 spans 15 residues. Germline loops: CDR1 SNHLY, CDR2 FYNNEI. Trimming shortened V by 11 bases and J by 1 base, and 20 bases separated the two germline ends. CDR3 sequence: CAVLGYAGPQETQYF. CDR3 bases: TGTGCCGTCCTGGGATATGCGGGGCCCCAAGAGACCCAGTACTTC.

The V and J genes are TRBV27 and TRBJ2-7, with a weak D call TRBD1 (5 bases). CDR1 is MNHEY, CDR2 SMNVEV, per germline (reference sequence). CDR3 length equals 15 residues. Trimming stripped 2 bases from V and 3 bases from J, with 14 bases between. CDR3 in amino acids: CASSLGPGPIYEQYF. The CDR3 coding sequence is TGTGCCAGCAGTTTAGGGCCAGGGCCGATCTACGAGCAGTACTTC.

This chain uses TRBV28 with TRBJ2-3, with 8 nucleotides matching TRBD2. This CDR3 comprises 17 residues. Per the germline V gene, CDR1 is MDHEN and CDR2 is SYDVKM. With 3 bases clipped from V and 2 bases from J, the junction kept 10 bases outside the gene matches. CDR3 bases: TGTGCCAGCAGTTTTCCCGCCCGAGCGGGGGCCACAGATACGCAGTATTTT. Translating it yields CASSFPARAGATDTQYF.

This chain connects TRBV6-5 to TRBJ2-7, with 9 bases lining up with TRBD2. The CDR3 totals 15 residues. The J segment lost 2 bases and the V segment lost 6 bases, leaving 8 bases of the junction unmatched. Germline CDR1 is MNHEY and CDR2 is SVGAGI. The CDR3 sequence is CASRELAGATYEQYF. CDR3 coding DNA: TGTGCCAGCAGGGAGTTAGCGGGAGCTACCTACGAGCAGTACTTC.

Of note for this clonotype: One junction end disagrees with the germline gene, perhaps due to a read error. This chain connects TRBV6-2 or TRBV6-3 to TRBJ2-7; D possibly corresponds to TRBD2 (5 bases). In germline, CDR1 is MNHEY, CDR2 SVGEGT. The CDR3 is made up of 15 amino acids. The CDR3 spells CASSYRRVRSYQQYF. Here the CDR3 DNA reads TGTGCCAGCAGTTATCGGCGGGTAAGGTCCTACCAGCAGTACTTC.

The CDR3 protein is CASSVVVGSKDTQYF. CDR3 bases: TGTGCCAGCAGCGTAGTGGTGGGTAGTAAGGATACGCAGTATTTT. The chain carries TRBV9 and TRBJ2-3; no firm D call. This CDR3 is 15 amino acids long. Germline loops: CDR1 SGDLS, CDR2 YYNGEE. Trimming took 0 bases from V and 6 from J, leaving 14 bases between them.

The sample holds many counts of this clonotype. V usage is TRBV28 and J usage is TRBJ2-1, with D possibly matching TRBD2 (6 bases). Germline values: CDR1 MDHEN, CDR2 SYDVKM. CDR3 size: 15 residues. V shed 1 base and J shed 0 bases, with 7 bases lying between them. CDR3: CASSLFSGSYNEQFF. In nucleotides, the CDR3 is TGTGCCAGCAGTTTATTTAGCGGCTCCTACAATGAGCAGTTCTTC. The complete variable domain, with remaining parts taken from reference TRBV28 and TRBJ2-1, reads DVKVTQSSRYLVKRTGEKVFLECVQDMDHENMFWYRQDPGLGLRLIYFSYDVKMKEKGDIPEGYSVSREKKERFSLILESASTNQTSMYLCASSLFSGSYNEQFFGPGTRLTVL.

This clonotype appeared a few times. V and J are TRBV20-1 and TRBJ2-4; D uncertain. The CDR3 is 14 amino acids. Trimming removed 3 bases from V and 1 base from J, with 10 bases in between. CDR1 and CDR2 from the germline V gene are DFQATT and SNEGSKA (reference sequence). Here the CDR3 reads CSAREWFAKNIQYF. The CDR3 coding sequence is TGCAGTGCTAGGGAGTGGTTTGCCAAAAACATTCAGTACTTC.

This clonotype was seen a few times. The V and J genes are TRBV20-1 and TRBJ2-7; possibly TRBD2 for D (7 bases). Per germline, CDR1 DFQATT and CDR2 SNEGSKA (reference sequence). Trimming removed 6 bases at V and 1 base at J, with 13 bases between. CDR3 size: 13 residues. CDR3 loop: CSANGGLSYEQYF. Here the CDR3 DNA reads TGCAGTGCAAACGGGGGGCTGTCCTACGAGCAGTACTTC.

This clonotype was counted a few times. The chain uses TRBV5-1 and TRBJ2-5; 7 bases line up with TRBD1. Germline V gene lookup returns CDR1 SGHRS and CDR2 YFSETQ. CDR3 length equals 15 residues. V was clipped by 4 bases and J by 5 bases; unmatched bases: 11. The CDR3 coding sequence is TGCGCCAGCAGCCTGGGACAGCCTGGTTGGGAGACCCAGTACTTC. Translated, it gives CASSLGQPGWETQYF.

V and J are TRBV14 and TRBJ2-7; 7 nucleotides match TRBD2. This CDR3 has 15 residues. J was trimmed by 7 bases and V by 4 bases; bases with no gene match: 13. Germline values: CDR1 SGHDN, CDR2 FVKESK. CDR3 amino acids: CASSLPGLTFNEQYF. CDR3 sequence (DNA): TGTGCCAGCAGCCTCCCGGGACTAACTTTTAATGAGCAGTACTTC. The full variable domain, with the rest looked up from reference TRBV14 and TRBJ2-7, is EAGVTQFPSHSVIEKGQTVTLRCDPISGHDNLYWYRRVMGKEIKFLLHFVKESKQDESGMPNNRFLAERTGGTYSTLKVQPAELEDSGVYFCASSLPGLTFNEQYFGPGTRLTVT.